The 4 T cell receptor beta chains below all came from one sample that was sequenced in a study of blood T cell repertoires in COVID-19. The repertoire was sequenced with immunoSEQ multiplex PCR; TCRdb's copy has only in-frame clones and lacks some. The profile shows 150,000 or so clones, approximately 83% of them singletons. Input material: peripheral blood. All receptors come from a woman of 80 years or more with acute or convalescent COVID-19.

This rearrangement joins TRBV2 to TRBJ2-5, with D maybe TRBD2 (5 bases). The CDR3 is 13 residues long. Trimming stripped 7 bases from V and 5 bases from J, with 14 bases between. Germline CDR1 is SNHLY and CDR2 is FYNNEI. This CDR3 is CASKNGAVETQYF. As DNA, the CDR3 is TGTGCCAGCAAAAACGGAGCGGTGGAGACCCAGTACTTC.

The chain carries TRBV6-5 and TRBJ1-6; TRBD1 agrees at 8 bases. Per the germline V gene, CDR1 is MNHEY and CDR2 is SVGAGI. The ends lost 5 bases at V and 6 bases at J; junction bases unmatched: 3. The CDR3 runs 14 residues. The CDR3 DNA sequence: TGTGCCAGCAGTCGACAGGGGATTAATTCACCCCTCCACTTT. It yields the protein CASSRQGINSPLHF.

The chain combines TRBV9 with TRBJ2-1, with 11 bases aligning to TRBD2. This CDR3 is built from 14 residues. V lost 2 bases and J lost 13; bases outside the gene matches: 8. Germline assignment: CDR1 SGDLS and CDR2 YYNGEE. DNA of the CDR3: TGTGCCAGCAGCGTTGGTAGCGGGGGGGTAGTTCAGTTCTTC. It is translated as CASSVGSGGVVQFF.

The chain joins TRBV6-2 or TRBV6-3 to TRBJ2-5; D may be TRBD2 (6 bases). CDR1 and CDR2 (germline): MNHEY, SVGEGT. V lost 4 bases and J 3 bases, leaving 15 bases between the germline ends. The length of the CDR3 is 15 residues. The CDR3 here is CASSLQRVRKETQYF. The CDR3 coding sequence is TGTGCCAGCAGTTTACAGCGGGTCCGCAAAGAGACCCAGTACTTC.